The clone carrying this T cell receptor beta chain was recorded a few times. Its target is unknown. The sample originates from a study of vaccination and CD4 T cells after COVID-19. Stated treatment: approximately 9-day PBMC culture with coronavirus spike peptide pools or control peptides (ViraFEST assay). Cultured CD4+ T cells had their DNA profiled by the Oncomine TCR Beta short-read assay. It was from cultured CD4+ T cells that genomic DNA was extracted. Via MiXCR, TCRdb re-called the PCR reads, giving one row per CDR3 protein. Of 12,000 to 15,000 distinct CDR3 sequences in the sample, 40% to 65% are singletons; the top ten hold 10%. Looked up from germline, CDR1 is SGHTA and CDR2 is FQGNSA. V was clipped by 5 bases and J by 8 bases, with 12 bases between them. This CDR3 spans 12 amino acids.

This clonotype originated in a human donor who had recovered from COVID-19. The gene calls are TRBV7-2 and TRBJ1-1; D is undetermined. This specimen was CD4+ T cells from blood, cultured in vitro, taken before SARS-CoV-2 vaccination. CDR3 DNA sequence: TGTGCCAGCAGCCCCCACGGATCGGAAGCTTTCTTT. This codes for CASSPHGSEAFF.